These T cell receptor beta chains were read from a single sample in a study of cytomegalovirus exposure and HLA in healthy donors. Assay: immunoSEQ multiplex PCR; the TCRdb copy retains only in-frame clones and omits some. The sample holds some 130,000 clones, approximately 10% seen once. Sequencing used PBMCs. These receptors were collected from a woman aged 40 to 50 in good health and CMV-seropositive. Each CDR3 is given with its conserved first and last residue. The order of the fields is J gene, V gene, clone size, D gene, CDR3 protein, CDR3 DNA. D genes are given only for firm matches. The size of a clone is reported for some rows only, either as once, few or many, or as a class for expanded clones.

J: TRBJ1-5
V: TRBV2
size: few
D: .
CDR3: CASSGEGYQPQHF
DNA: TGTGCCAGCAGCGGAGAGGGATATCAGCCCCAGCATTTT

J: TRBJ2-7
V: TRBV6-6
size: few
D: .
CDR3: CASSSAVYAYEQYF
DNA: TGTGCCAGCAGTTCCGCGGTTTACGCCTACGAGCAGTACTTC

J: TRBJ2-1
V: TRBV7-2
size: .
D: .
CDR3: CASSLEFRGNEQFF
DNA: TGTGCCAGCAGCTTAGAATTTCGGGGGAATGAGCAGTTCTTC

J: TRBJ1-4
V: TRBV5-8
size: few
D: TRBD1
CDR3: CASSRPVGTVNEKLFF
DNA: TGTGCCAGCAGCCGACCCGTCGGGACAGTTAATGAAAAACTGTTTTTT

J: TRBJ1-2
V: TRBV15
size: .
D: .
CDR3: CATSVVVQGGYTF
DNA: TGTGCCACCAGTGTTGTGGTTCAGGGTGGCTACACCTTC

J: TRBJ1-5
V: TRBV7-2
size: few
D: .
CDR3: CASSRMAGSNQPQHF
DNA: TGTGCCAGCAGCCGGATGGCAGGTTCCAATCAGCCCCAGCATTTT

J: TRBJ2-3
V: TRBV10-3
size: .
D: TRBD1
CDR3: CAITGTGREDTQYF
DNA: TGTGCCATCACCGGGACAGGAAGAGAAGATACGCAGTATTTT

J: TRBJ1-2
V: TRBV7-9
size: .
D: .
CDR3: CASSLGSTPGIYGYTF
DNA: TGTGCCAGCAGCTTAGGGTCGACACCTGGTATCTATGGCTACACCTTC

J: TRBJ2-7
V: TRBV6-5
size: .
D: .
CDR3: CASSVQASTYEQYF
DNA: TGTGCCAGCAGCGTACAGGCTTCAACCTACGAGCAGTACTTC

J: TRBJ1-1
V: TRBV7-9
size: few
D: .
CDR3: CASSPRTVTEAFF
DNA: TGTGCCAGCAGCCCTAGGACAGTGACTGAAGCTTTCTTT

J: TRBJ1-4
V: TRBV25-1
size: few
D: .
CDR3: CASSPSGSYKLFF
DNA: TGTGCCAGCAGTCCCTCTGGCTCGTACAAACTGTTTTTT

J: TRBJ1-5
V: TRBV7-2
size: .
D: .
CDR3: CASSLSRVGQPQHF
DNA: TGTGCCAGCAGCCTTTCGAGGGTAGGCCAGCCCCAGCATTTT

J: TRBJ2-2
V: TRBV7-2
size: .
D: TRBD2
CDR3: CASSLGAGGSNTGELFF
DNA: TGTGCCAGCAGCTTGGGGGCGGGGGGGTCGAACACCGGGGAGCTGTTTTTT

J: TRBJ1-2
V: TRBV5-1
size: .
D: .
CDR3: CASSLEIGGHGYTF
DNA: TGCGCCAGCAGCTTGGAGATCGGGGGGCATGGCTACACCTTC

J: TRBJ2-3
V: TRBV7-2
size: .
D: .
CDR3: CASSADSSTDTQYF
DNA: TGTGCCAGCAGCGCCGACAGTAGCACAGATACGCAGTATTTT

J: TRBJ2-7
V: TRBV10-2
size: .
D: TRBD1
CDR3: CASGRQGDAYEQYF
DNA: TGCGCCAGTGGCAGACAGGGGGATGCCTACGAGCAGTACTTC

J: TRBJ1-1
V: TRBV7-9
size: .
D: .
CDR3: CASSPQSGTTAFF
DNA: TGTGCCAGCAGCCCACAGTCCGGGACTACGGCTTTCTTT

J: TRBJ1-2
V: TRBV29-1
size: few
D: .
CDR3: CSVDRAYTF
DNA: TGCAGCGTTGACAGGGCCTACACCTTC

J: TRBJ2-5
V: TRBV5-6
size: .
D: .
CDR3: CASSLWGDPRETQYF
DNA: TGTGCCAGCAGCTTGTGGGGGGACCCCCGGGAGACCCAGTACTTC

J: TRBJ2-2
V: TRBV5-1
size: few
D: TRBD2
CDR3: CASSPRLAGGTGELFF
DNA: TGCGCCAGCAGCCCCCGACTAGCGGGGGGCACCGGGGAGCTGTTTTTT

J: TRBJ2-2
V: TRBV5-6
size: few
D: TRBD1
CDR3: CASTWAGTGYTGELFF
DNA: TGTGCCAGCACTTGGGCCGGGACAGGGTATACCGGGGAGCTGTTTTTT

J: TRBJ1-5
V: TRBV7-3
size: few
D: TRBD1
CDR3: CASRRKGRKDRGHDQPQHF
DNA: TGTGCCAGCAGGAGGAAGGGGCGAAAGGACAGGGGGCATGATCAGCCCCAGCATTTT

J: TRBJ2-5
V: TRBV5-1
size: few
D: .
CDR3: CASSLTVQETQYF
DNA: TGCGCCAGCAGCTTAACGGTTCAAGAGACCCAGTACTTC

J: TRBJ1-2
V: TRBV27
size: .
D: TRBD1
CDR3: CASRPSGQGYGYTF
DNA: TGTGCCAGCAGGCCTTCAGGACAGGGGTATGGCTACACCTTC

J: TRBJ1-4
V: TRBV6-6
size: few
D: .
CDR3: CASNGAFNEKLFF
DNA: TGTGCCAGCAACGGAGCATTTAATGAAAAACTGTTTTTT

J: TRBJ2-2
V: TRBV6-4
size: few
D: .
CDR3: CASTGDTNTGELFF
DNA: TGTGCCAGCACCGGGGACACGAACACCGGGGAGCTGTTTTTT

J: TRBJ1-2
V: TRBV29-1
size: few
D: TRBD1
CDR3: CSVETGAYGYTF
DNA: TGCAGCGTTGAGACAGGGGCCTATGGCTACACCTTC

J: TRBJ1-1
V: TRBV6-5
size: few
D: TRBD1
CDR3: CASRPRGRNTEAFF
DNA: TGTGCCAGCAGGCCCAGGGGGAGGAACACTGAAGCTTTCTTT

J: TRBJ1-6
V: TRBV7-2
size: many
D: .
CDR3: CASSYGLEGNSPLHF
DNA: TGTGCCAGCAGCTACGGATTAGAGGGTAATTCACCCCTCCACTTT

J: TRBJ2-7
V: TRBV5-6
size: .
D: .
CDR3: CASGRGTTFYEQYF
DNA: TGTGCCAGCGGACGGGGGACGACATTCTACGAGCAGTACTTC

J: TRBJ2-2
V: TRBV6-4
size: few
D: .
CDR3: CASSAGLGTGELFF
DNA: TGTGCCAGCAGTGCGGGTTTGGGCACCGGGGAGCTGTTTTTT

J: TRBJ1-2
V: TRBV4-1
size: .
D: .
CDR3: CASSQDATGDYGYTF
DNA: TGCGCCAGCAGCCAAGATGCCACGGGGGACTATGGCTACACCTTC

J: TRBJ2-2
V: TRBV5-1
size: .
D: TRBD1
CDR3: CASGFDPGQGKSGELFF
DNA: TGCGCCAGCGGCTTCGATCCGGGACAGGGCAAATCCGGGGAGCTGTTTTTT

J: TRBJ1-2
V: TRBV27
size: few
D: .
CDR3: CASSPYGSGYTF
DNA: TGTGCCAGCAGTCCTTACGGTTCGGGCTACACCTTC

J: TRBJ2-5
V: TRBV1
size: .
D: .
CDR3: CTSRRRLALETQYF
DNA: TGCACCAGCAGACGCAGACTGGCTTTAGAGACCCAGTACTTC

J: TRBJ2-7
V: TRBV9
size: few
D: TRBD1
CDR3: CASSDRQGYEQYF
DNA: TGTGCCAGCAGCGATAGACAGGGCTACGAGCAGTACTTC

J: TRBJ2-3
V: TRBV5-1
size: .
D: .
CDR3: CASSLADTQYF
DNA: TGCGCCAGCAGCTTGGCGGATACGCAGTATTTT

J: TRBJ1-2
V: TRBV7-9
size: .
D: TRBD1
CDR3: CASSYRYGQAQPSYGYTF
DNA: TGTGCCAGCAGCTACCGGTACGGACAGGCCCAACCAAGCTATGGCTACACCTTC

J: TRBJ1-2
V: TRBV10-1
size: few
D: TRBD1
CDR3: CASRRQGLNYGYTF
DNA: TGCGCCAGCAGGAGACAGGGATTGAACTATGGCTACACCTTC

J: TRBJ2-5
V: TRBV13
size: .
D: .
CDR3: CASSFGLQETQYF
DNA: TGTGCCAGCAGCTTTGGGCTACAAGAGACCCAGTACTTC

J: TRBJ2-3
V: TRBV4-3
size: .
D: TRBD2
CDR3: CASSQVPAGGTSPDTQYF
DNA: TGCGCCAGCAGCCAAGTTCCAGCGGGGGGGACTTCACCAGATACGCAGTATTTT

J: TRBJ1-2
V: TRBV12-5
size: .
D: TRBD1
CDR3: CASGPSGQGNGYTF
DNA: TGTGCTAGTGGTCCCTCCGGACAGGGTAATGGCTACACCTTC

J: TRBJ1-1
V: TRBV5-1
size: few
D: .
CDR3: CASSTTGDTEAFF
DNA: TGCGCCAGCAGCACCACAGGAGACACTGAAGCTTTCTTT

J: TRBJ2-3
V: TRBV7-9
size: .
D: .
CDR3: CASSLGQSTDTQYF
DNA: TGTGCCAGCAGCTTGGGGCAGAGCACAGATACGCAGTATTTT

J: TRBJ2-2
V: TRBV5-1
size: .
D: .
CDR3: CASETNTGELFF
DNA: TGCGCAAGCGAGACAAACACCGGGGAGCTGTTTTTT